This TCR beta chain derives from a study of CD8 T cells in ankylosing spondylitis. In this sample, this clonotype turned up many times. Its target is unknown. Using its own MiXCR run on the 5' RACE reads, TCRdb lists one record per CDR3 protein. The sample includes hundreds of thousands of distinct CDR3 sequences, approximately 10% of them seen just once. The CDR3 is 14 amino acids. Germline values: CDR1 SGHRS, CDR2 YFSETQ. Trimming left V 8 bases short and J 2 bases short, with 17 bases between. Points from the study as a whole: Seemingly distinctive of ankylosing spondylitis blood was a TCR beta motif formed by eight highly homologous variants. Disease-linked clones, CD8+, were relatively rare in peripheral blood.

Sequencing used blood, either unsorted or a sorted T cell fraction (not recorded which). The chain links TRBV5-1 to TRBJ2-7; TRBD2 is a possible D gene (6 bases). The TCR sequence derives from a male donor with ankylosing spondylitis. Here the CDR3 DNA reads TGCGCCAGTACAACCGGGACTCACCCCTACGAGCAGTACTTC. As protein: CASTTGTHPYEQYF.